This T cell receptor (beta chain) emerged from a study of cytomegalovirus exposure and HLA in healthy donors. Overall study: In a later analysis, it was reported that the roughly 130 validation repertoires had been produced on the same platform as the 550 to 700 repertoires belonging to the first cohort.

Findings and caveats of the study: Among TCR sequences, most were rare, though some public TCRs appeared in many donors.

Method: immunoSEQ multiplex PCR; TCRdb's copy keeps in-frame clones and lacks some. Of around 170,000 clones listed, 85% are singletons. Germline CDR1 is SGHKS and CDR2 is YYEKEE (reference sequence). The CDR3 consists of 12 residues. The V gene lost 3 bases and the J gene lost 7 bases, with 11 bases spanning the gap. Comment on this clone: What it binds is unknown.

The specimen was PBMCs. V is TRBV5-5 and J is TRBJ2-7; D remains unclear. This TCR came from a man younger than 35 in good health and CMV-seropositive. In nucleotides, the CDR3 is TGTGCCAGCAGCTATGGAGTTAGGGAGCAGTACTTC. Translating it yields CASSYGVREQYF.